The 27 T cell receptor beta chains below were found in one sample sequenced in a study of blood T cell repertoires in COVID-19. Method: immunoSEQ multiplex PCR; TCRdb's copy keeps in-frame clones and lacks some. Here the sample spans about 42,000 clones, roughly 88% being singletons. Input material: peripheral blood. The receptors shown here come from a human donor in a cohort sampled during active COVID-19.

The rearrangement uses TRBV5-1 and TRBJ2-7, with a possible D match to TRBD1 (6 bases). From germline, CDR1 is SGHRS and CDR2 YFSETQ. Trimming took 7 bases from V and 1 from J, leaving 15 bases between them. The CDR3 has 14 amino acids. CDR3 residues: CASLQGPSSYEQYF. As DNA, the CDR3 is TGCGCCAGCCTACAGGGCCCCAGTTCCTACGAGCAGTACTTC.

This sequence joins TRBV5-6 and TRBJ1-5; D not resolved. Looked up from germline, CDR1 is SGHDT and CDR2 is YYEEEE. CDR3 size: 15 residues. V gave up 0 bases and J gave up 2 bases, with 9 bases separating them. In DNA form, the CDR3 reads TGTGCCAGCAGCTTGGACGGGAGGCGCAATCAGCCCCAGCATTTT. This gives the protein CASSLDGRRNQPQHF.

CDR3 in DNA: TGTGCCAGCAGTGGAAGTAGGACTAGCGGGGAGACCCAGTACTTC. Translating it yields CASSGSRTSGETQYF. The chain recombines TRBV2 with TRBJ2-5; 11 bases agree with TRBD2. There are 15 residues in the CDR3. After removal of 4 bases from V and 5 bases from J, the junction contained 6 bases not matched to a gene. In germline, CDR1 is SNHLY, CDR2 FYNNEI.

The rearrangement uses TRBV3-1 (or the pseudogene TRBV3-2) and TRBJ2-2; perhaps TRBD2 as D (7 bases). V was cut by 3 bases and J by 3 bases, with 11 bases left in between. CDR1 is LGHDT, CDR2 YNNKEL, per germline (reference sequence). The CDR3 totals 15 residues. The CDR3 sequence is CASSHGGAHTGELFF. The DNA of the CDR3 is TGTGCCAGCAGCCATGGGGGGGCGCACACCGGGGAGCTGTTTTTT.

This clone was observed a single time. The chain recombines TRBV7-3 with TRBJ1-1; 9 bases match TRBD1. This CDR3 is 15 amino acids long. CDR1 SGHTA and CDR2 FQGTGA come from the germline V gene. J was trimmed by 1 base and V by 5 bases; bases with no gene match: 5. The CDR3, as DNA: TGTGCCAGCAGCCCGGACAGGGGAAGGAACACTGAAGCTTTCTTT. It is translated as CASSPDRGRNTEAFF.

The chain carries TRBV24-1 and TRBJ2-2; 10 bases map to TRBD1. Germline V gene data show CDR1 as KGHDR and CDR2 as SFDVKD. V lost 2 bases, J lost 0 bases, and 8 bases stayed unmatched. This CDR3 is built from 19 residues. The CDR3 here is CATSDYRQGALTNTGELFF. CDR3 sequence (DNA): TGTGCCACCAGTGATTACAGACAGGGGGCCCTAACGAACACCGGGGAGCTGTTTTTT.

This chain links TRBV6-5 with TRBJ2-5, with TRBD1 matching 8 bases. V was clipped by 5 bases and J by 5 bases; unmatched bases: 7. There are 14 residues in the CDR3. CDR1 MNHEY and CDR2 SVGAGI come from the germline V gene. The CDR3: CASSPIRGLETQYF. The CDR3 nucleotides are TGTGCCAGCAGTCCTATCAGGGGGCTGGAGACCCAGTACTTC.

The chain joins TRBV30 to TRBJ2-3; D is possibly TRBD2 (7 bases). Germline values: CDR1 GTSNPN, CDR2 SVGIG (reference sequence). The V and J ends lost 0 bases and 8 bases respectively, with 15 bases between them. The CDR3 has 14 amino acids. Here the CDR3 DNA reads TGTGCCTGGAGTGTAGGGGGGGGCCCCGGTACGCAGTATTTT. Translated, it gives CAWSVGGGPGTQYF. The whole variable domain, filled in from reference TRBV30 and TRBJ2-3, reads SQTIHQWPATLVQPVGSPLSLECTVEGTSNPNLYWYRQAAGRGLQLLFYSVGIGQISSEVPQNLSASRPQDRQFILSSKKLLLSDSGFYLCAWSVGGGPGTQYFGPGTRLTVL.

This chain uses TRBV3-1 (or the pseudogene TRBV3-2) with TRBJ2-7, with 10 bases that match TRBD1. The germline CDR1 and CDR2 sequences are LGHDT and YNNKEL (reference sequence). The length of the CDR3 is 17 residues. V was pared by 1 base and J by 2 bases, with 8 bases of the junction left unmatched. CDR3 nucleotides: TGTGCCAGCAGCCAAGCGTTGGGGACAGGGGTCGCCTACGAGCAGTACTTC. This translates into CASSQALGTGVAYEQYF.

In this sample, this clone turned up once. The gene calls are TRBV6-5 and TRBJ1-1; 7 nucleotides align to TRBD1. The CDR3 is made up of 13 amino acids. Trimming at V came to 5 bases and at J to 11 bases, leaving 11 bases not matched to a gene. In germline, CDR1 is MNHEY, CDR2 SVGAGI. CDR3 amino acids: CASSPPGQGEAFF. The CDR3 nucleotides are TGTGCCAGCAGTCCTCCTGGGCAGGGGGAGGCTTTCTTT.

The rearrangement links TRBV6-2 or TRBV6-3 to TRBJ1-1, with TRBD1 as a possible D gene (5 bases). The CDR3 extends over 12 amino acids. V lost 2 bases to trimming and J lost 6 bases, with 7 bases between them. Germline V lookup: CDR1 MNHEY, CDR2 SVGEGT. The chain's CDR3 is CASSYRGPEAFF. Here the CDR3 DNA reads TGTGCCAGCAGTTACAGGGGCCCTGAAGCTTTCTTT.

This clone was recorded a few times. The chain couples TRBV6-5 to TRBJ1-6; D might be TRBD1 (5 bases). Germline CDR1 reads MNHEY; CDR2 reads SVGAGI. The CDR3 spans 15 residues. The V and J ends lost 2 bases and 8 bases respectively, with 13 bases between them. Written as DNA, the CDR3 is TGTGCCAGCAGTTACACCCCCGGGGGGTATTCACCCCTCCACTTT. It is translated as CASSYTPGGYSPLHF.

V usage is TRBV7-9 and J usage is TRBJ2-6, with D maybe TRBD1 (6 bases). The CDR3 is 17 amino acids. Germline CDR1 reads SEHNR; CDR2 reads FQNEAQ (reference sequence). Between the trimmed V and J ends, which lost 2 bases and 3 bases, there was a span of 14 bases. For the CDR3, the DNA is TGTGCCAGCAGCTTACAGGGGATGATTGGTGGGGCCAACGTCCTGACTTTC. Residues: CASSLQGMIGGANVLTF. Complete variable domain (other parts from reference TRBV7-9 and TRBJ2-6): DTGVSQNPRHKITKRGQNVTFRCDPISEHNRLYWYRQTLGQGPEFLTYFQNEAQLEKSRLLSDRFSAERPKGSFSTLEIQRTEQGDSAMYLCASSLQGMIGGANVLTFGAGSRLTVL.

V and J are TRBV9 and TRBJ2-7; D might be TRBD2 (6 bases). Trimming removed 0 bases at V and 6 bases at J, with 13 bases between. The CDR3 extends over 14 amino acids. Germline V CDR1 and CDR2: SGDLS, YYNGEE. This CDR3 reads CASSVEGTSLEQYF. The CDR3 DNA follows: TGTGCCAGCAGCGTAGAAGGGACTTCCCTCGAGCAGTACTTC.

The chain uses TRBV5-1 and TRBJ2-3; 13 nucleotides line up with TRBD2. The CDR3 is made up of 18 amino acids. Germline assignment: CDR1 SGHRS and CDR2 YFSETQ. With 4 bases clipped from V and 4 bases from J, the junction kept 12 bases outside the gene matches. The CDR3 reads CASSTRMTSGGRSDTQYF. The CDR3 DNA reads TGCGCCAGCAGCACACGCATGACTAGCGGGGGGAGGTCAGATACGCAGTATTTT.

The V call is TRBV9, the J call TRBJ1-1; D is uncertain. The CDR3 has 14 amino acids. V lost 0 bases and J lost 1, with 7 bases in between. Germline V CDR1 and CDR2: SGDLS, YYNGEE. DNA for the CDR3: TGTGCCAGCAGCGTAGGAGGATGGAACACTGAAGCTTTCTTT. This gives the protein CASSVGGWNTEAFF.

This CDR3 reads CASSQGGTEAFF. The CDR3 DNA follows: TGTGCCAGCAGCCAAGGGGGGACAGAAGCTTTCTTT. The chain carries TRBV3-1 (or the pseudogene TRBV3-2) and TRBJ1-1; tentatively, D is TRBD1 (6 bases). V gave up 1 base and J gave up 8 bases, with 8 bases separating them. CDR3 length: 12 amino acids. Germline V lookup: CDR1 LGHDT, CDR2 YNNKEL (reference sequence).

This chain uses TRBV5-4 with TRBJ1-5; a weak D match, TRBD1 (5 bases). V lost 3 bases to trimming and J lost 3 bases, with 10 bases between them. The CDR3 is made up of 14 amino acids. Per germline, CDR1 SGHNT and CDR2 YYREEE (reference sequence). CDR3 DNA: TGTGCCAGCAGCTCCGGGGGGACCAATCAGCCCCAGCATTTT. Encoded protein: CASSSGGTNQPQHF.

In its sample, this clone was seen once. V is TRBV11-2 and J is TRBJ2-1; 13 bases are a match to TRBD2. The germline V gene encodes CDR1 SGHAT and CDR2 FQNNGV. The CDR3 loop spans 17 amino acids. With V trimmed by 4 bases and J by 3 bases, 6 bases remained unmatched. CDR3 sequence: CASSSWTSGGGYNEQFF. As DNA, the CDR3 is TGTGCCAGCAGCTCCTGGACTAGCGGGGGAGGCTACAATGAGCAGTTCTTC.

This chain uses TRBV4-3 with TRBJ1-2; D is ambiguous. The CDR3 has 13 residues. V lost 1 base to trimming and J lost 8 bases, with 11 bases between them. Germline values: CDR1 LGHNA, CDR2 YSLEER. CDR3 in DNA: TGCGCCAGCAGCCAAGTCAATCGAGGGGGCTACACCTTC. Translating it yields CASSQVNRGGYTF.

This clone turned up a few times. The CDR3, as DNA: TGTGCCAGCTCACCCCAGCGGAATTCCGGCAATCAGCCCCAGCATTTT. Translated: CASSPQRNSGNQPQHF. J is TRBJ1-5 and V is TRBV18; D remains unclear. Germline V lookup: CDR1 KGHSH, CDR2 LQKENI. Trimming pared 3 bases from V and 2 bases from J, leaving 14 bases between. The CDR3 is made up of 16 amino acids.

In its sample, this clone was seen a few times. The chain couples TRBV7-9 to TRBJ2-3; D call uncertain. This CDR3 region has 14 residues. Germline CDR1 reads SEHNR; CDR2 reads FQNEAQ (reference sequence). Trimming removed 2 bases from V and 0 bases from J, with 6 bases in between. The CDR3 loop reads CASSLSTSTDTQYF. DNA for the CDR3: TGTGCCAGCAGCTTATCGACTAGCACAGATACGCAGTATTTT.

The chain couples TRBV9 to TRBJ1-1; 10 positions match TRBD1. Germline CDR1 is SGDLS and CDR2 is YYNGEE. J was trimmed by 5 bases and V by 4 bases; bases with no gene match: 11. This CDR3 has 16 amino acids. CDR3 in DNA: TGTGCCAGCAGCCCCCGAGGGACAGGGGCAGTAACTGAAGCTTTCTTT. Amino acids: CASSPRGTGAVTEAFF. The full variable domain, rest sourced from reference TRBV9 and TRBJ1-1, is DSGVTQTPKHLITATGQRVTLRCSPRSGDLSVYWYQQSLDQGLQFLIQYYNGEERAKGNILERFSAQQFPDLHSELNLSSLELGDSALYFCASSPRGTGAVTEAFFGQGTRLTVV.

The sample holds a few counts of this clone. The chain uses TRBV29-1 and TRBJ2-5, with a possible D match to TRBD1 (6 bases). Per the germline V gene, CDR1 is SQVTM and CDR2 is ANQGSEA. Trimming removed 3 bases at V and 5 bases at J, with 19 bases between. CDR3 length: 15 amino acids. The CDR3: CSVDGGYRESETQYF. The CDR3 coding sequence is TGCAGCGTTGATGGGGGCTACAGGGAATCTGAGACCCAGTACTTC. Variable domain in full (rest from reference TRBV29-1 and TRBJ2-5): SAVISQKPSRDICQRGTSLTIQCQVDSQVTMMFWYRQQPGQSLTLIATANQGSEATYESGFVIDKFPISRPNLTFSTLTVSNMSPEDSSIYLCSVDGGYRESETQYFGPGTRLLVL.

The rearrangement joins TRBV28 to TRBJ2-3; 9 bases match TRBD1. This CDR3 region has 12 residues. V was clipped by 5 bases and J by 10 bases; unmatched bases: 4. Germline V gives CDR1 MDHEN, CDR2 SYDVKM. The CDR3 sequence is CASSPGTGSQYF. CDR3 DNA sequence: TGTGCCAGCAGTCCCGGGACAGGGTCGCAGTATTTT.

The chain joins TRBV3-1 (or the pseudogene TRBV3-2) to TRBJ2-2, with D perhaps TRBD1 (5 bases). The CDR3 consists of 17 residues. The V gene lost 3 bases and the J gene lost 0 bases, with 14 bases spanning the gap. Germline assignment: CDR1 LGHDT and CDR2 YNNKEL (reference sequence). The CDR3 loop reads CASSQIQALPNTGELFF. CDR3 coding DNA: TGTGCCAGCAGCCAGATACAGGCCCTTCCGAACACCGGGGAGCTGTTTTTT.

This clone was counted a few times. This rearrangement joins TRBV9 to TRBJ2-5; 8 positions agree with TRBD2. The junction had 5 bases not matched to a gene; V was cut back by 0 bases and J by 4 bases. The CDR3 contains 15 residues. CDR1 and CDR2 from the germline V gene are SGDLS and YYNGEE. The CDR3 loop is CASSVGLAWGETQYF. Here the CDR3 DNA reads TGTGCCAGCAGCGTAGGACTAGCGTGGGGAGAGACCCAGTACTTC.